What follows describes a single T cell receptor (beta chain). Time point in this sample: patch test 1, 2 weeks after DPC sensitization. Treatment given: therapeutic diphenylcyclopropenone sensitization with weekly scalp DPC. Per the original methods: Sample-level TCR yields exhibited a median of approximately 96,000, with a range of roughly 20,000 to 690,600. MiXCR was run by TCRdb on the RACE reads, yielding one entry per CDR3 protein. TCRdb, rather than the study authors, made the V and J calls. The data show 75,000 to 90,000 distinct CDR3 sequences, approximately 8% seen once. The sample belongs to a study of human T cells and chemical hapten exposure. For the study at large: Throughout a study of roughly 25 weeks, patients underwent weekly scalp administration of diphenylcyclopropenone doses.

The CDR3 spans 13 residues. V dropped 6 bases and J dropped 3 bases, with 11 bases sitting between them. Germline V lookup: CDR1 MNHNY, CDR2 SVGAGI (reference sequence). This receptor was identified in a woman in her 30s with alopecia areata. Some clones in this sample may be carry-over from other donors' samples. This material consisted of whole blood, taken in connection with sensitization to the hapten diphenylcyclopropenone (DPC). This chain links TRBV6-6 with TRBJ1-1; no clear D gene. CDR3: CASSTDRHTEAFF. The CDR3 DNA reads as TGTGCCAGCAGCACGGACCGACACACTGAAGCTTTCTTT.